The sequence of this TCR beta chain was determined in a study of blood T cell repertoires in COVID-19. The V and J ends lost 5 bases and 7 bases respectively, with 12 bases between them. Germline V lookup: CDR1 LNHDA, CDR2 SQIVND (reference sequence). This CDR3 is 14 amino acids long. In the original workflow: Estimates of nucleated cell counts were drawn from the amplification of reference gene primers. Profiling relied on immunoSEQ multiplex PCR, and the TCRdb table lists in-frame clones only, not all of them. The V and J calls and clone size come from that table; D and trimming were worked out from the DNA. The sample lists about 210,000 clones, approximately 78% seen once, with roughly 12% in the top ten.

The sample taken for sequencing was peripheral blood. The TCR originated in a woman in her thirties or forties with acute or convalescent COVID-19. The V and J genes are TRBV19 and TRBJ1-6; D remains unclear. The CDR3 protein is CASSFAEWNSPLHF. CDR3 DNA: TGTGCCAGTAGTTTTGCGGAGTGGAATTCACCCCTCCACTTT.